This TCR beta chain was identified during a study of human T cells and chemical hapten exposure. The time point denotes: pre-sensitization, week 0. Treatment here: therapeutic diphenylcyclopropenone sensitization with weekly scalp DPC. Via MiXCR, TCRdb re-called the RACE reads, giving one row per CDR3 protein. The sample comprises some 360,000 distinct CDR3 sequences, 4.5% to 6% of which are singletons, and around 2.6% rests with the top ten. This clonotype was counted at least ten times. The CDR3 runs to 16 residues. The receptor's source is a woman in her forties or fifties with alopecia areata. Some clones in this sample may be carry-over from other donors' samples. The genes are TRBV21-1 and TRBJ1-6; the listed D gene, TRBD1, was not tested against the DNA. TRBV21-1 is reported as a pseudogene. The material was whole blood, obtained in connection with sensitization to the hapten diphenylcyclopropenone (DPC). DNA of the CDR3: TGTGCCAGCAGCAAAGAGGGGCAGGTCAGACCTTCACCCCTCCACTTT. Protein: CASSKEGQVRPSPLHF.